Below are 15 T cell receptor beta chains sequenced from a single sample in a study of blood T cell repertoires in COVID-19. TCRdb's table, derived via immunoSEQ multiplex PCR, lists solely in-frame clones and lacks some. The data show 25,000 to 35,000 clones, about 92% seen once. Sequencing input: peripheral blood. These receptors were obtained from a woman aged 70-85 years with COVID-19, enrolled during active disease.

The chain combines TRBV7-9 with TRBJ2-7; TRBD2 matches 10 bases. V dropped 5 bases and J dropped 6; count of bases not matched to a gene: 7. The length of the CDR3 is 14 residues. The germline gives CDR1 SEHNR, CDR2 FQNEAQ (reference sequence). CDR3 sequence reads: CASSKEAGGGEQYF. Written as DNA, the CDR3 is TGTGCCAGCAGCAAAGAAGCGGGAGGGGGCGAGCAGTACTTC. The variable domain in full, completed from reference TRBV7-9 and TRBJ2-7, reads DTGVSQNPRHKITKRGQNVTFRCDPISEHNRLYWYRQTLGQGPEFLTYFQNEAQLEKSRLLSDRFSAERPKGSFSTLEIQRTEQGDSAMYLCASSKEAGGGEQYFGPGTRLTVT.

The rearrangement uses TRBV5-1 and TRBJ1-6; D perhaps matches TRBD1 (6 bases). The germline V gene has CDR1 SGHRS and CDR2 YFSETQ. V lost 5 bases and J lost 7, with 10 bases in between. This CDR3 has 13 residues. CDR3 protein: CASRDRENSPLHF. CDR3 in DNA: TGCGCCAGCAGGGACAGAGAAAATTCACCCCTCCACTTT.

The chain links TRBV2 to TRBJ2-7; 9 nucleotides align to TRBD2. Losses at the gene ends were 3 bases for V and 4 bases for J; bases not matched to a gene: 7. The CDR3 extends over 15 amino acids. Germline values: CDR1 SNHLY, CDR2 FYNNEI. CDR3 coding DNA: TGTGCCAGCAGTGACTTTTTTAGCGGGAGTTACGAGCAGTACTTC. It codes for CASSDFFSGSYEQYF.

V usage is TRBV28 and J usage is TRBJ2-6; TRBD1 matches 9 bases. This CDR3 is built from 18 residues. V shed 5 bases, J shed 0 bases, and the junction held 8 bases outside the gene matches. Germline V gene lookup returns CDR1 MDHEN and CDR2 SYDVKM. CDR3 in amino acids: CASSTSGTGISGANVLTF. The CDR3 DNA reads TGTGCCAGCAGTACCTCCGGGACAGGGATCTCTGGGGCCAACGTCCTGACTTTC.

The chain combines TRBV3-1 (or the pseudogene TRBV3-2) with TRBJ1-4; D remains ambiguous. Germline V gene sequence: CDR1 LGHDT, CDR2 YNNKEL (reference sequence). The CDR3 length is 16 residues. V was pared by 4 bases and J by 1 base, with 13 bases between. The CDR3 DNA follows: TGTGCCAGCAGCCCGACGTCCGGAGGAACTAATGAAAAACTGTTTTTT. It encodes CASSPTSGGTNEKLFF.

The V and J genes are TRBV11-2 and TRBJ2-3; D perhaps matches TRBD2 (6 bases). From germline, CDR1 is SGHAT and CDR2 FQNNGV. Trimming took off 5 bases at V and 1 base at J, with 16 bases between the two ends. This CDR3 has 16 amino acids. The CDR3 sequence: CASSPFGGIGTDTQYF. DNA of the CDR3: TGTGCCAGCAGCCCCTTTGGCGGGATAGGCACAGATACGCAGTATTTT.

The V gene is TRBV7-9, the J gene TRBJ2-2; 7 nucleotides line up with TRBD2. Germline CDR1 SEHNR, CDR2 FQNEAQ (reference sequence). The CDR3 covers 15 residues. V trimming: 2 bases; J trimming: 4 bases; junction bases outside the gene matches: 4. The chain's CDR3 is CASSLLTGGTGELFF. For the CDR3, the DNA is TGTGCCAGCAGCTTATTAACGGGAGGCACCGGGGAGCTGTTTTTT.

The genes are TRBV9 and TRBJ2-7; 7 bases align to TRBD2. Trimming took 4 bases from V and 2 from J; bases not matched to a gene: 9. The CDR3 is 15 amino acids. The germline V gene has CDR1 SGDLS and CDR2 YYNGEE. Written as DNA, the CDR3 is TGTGCCAGCAGCACAAGTAGCGGGCCCACCTACGAGCAGTACTTC. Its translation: CASSTSSGPTYEQYF.

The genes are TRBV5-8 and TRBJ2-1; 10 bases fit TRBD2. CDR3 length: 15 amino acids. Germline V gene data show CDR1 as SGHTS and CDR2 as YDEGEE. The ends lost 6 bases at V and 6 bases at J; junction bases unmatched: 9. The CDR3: CASTSGLAVSNEQFF. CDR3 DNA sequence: TGTGCCAGCACCAGTGGACTAGCGGTGAGCAATGAGCAGTTCTTC.

The CDR3 coding sequence is TGTGCCAGCAGTAGGACAGGGGTGAACTCTGGAAACACCATATATTTT. Amino acid sequence: CASSRTGVNSGNTIYF. The chain employs TRBV27 and TRBJ1-3; 9 bases line up with TRBD1. Trimming removed 5 bases from V and 0 bases from J; junction bases left unmatched: 5. The CDR3 is made up of 16 amino acids. Germline CDR1 and CDR2: MNHEY and SMNVEV (reference sequence).

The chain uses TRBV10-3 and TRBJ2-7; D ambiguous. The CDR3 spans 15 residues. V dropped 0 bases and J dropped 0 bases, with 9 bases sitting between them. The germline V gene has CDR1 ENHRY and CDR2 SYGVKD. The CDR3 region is CAISESPGSSYEQYF. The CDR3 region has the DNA TGTGCCATCAGTGAGTCCCCGGGTAGCTCCTACGAGCAGTACTTC.

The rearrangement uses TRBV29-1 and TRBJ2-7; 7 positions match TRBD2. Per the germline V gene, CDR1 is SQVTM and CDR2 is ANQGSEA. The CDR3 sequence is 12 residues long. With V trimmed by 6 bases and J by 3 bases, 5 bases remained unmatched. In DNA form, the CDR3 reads TGCAGCGTGCGGGAGTCTGGCTACGAGCAGTACTTC. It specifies CSVRESGYEQYF.

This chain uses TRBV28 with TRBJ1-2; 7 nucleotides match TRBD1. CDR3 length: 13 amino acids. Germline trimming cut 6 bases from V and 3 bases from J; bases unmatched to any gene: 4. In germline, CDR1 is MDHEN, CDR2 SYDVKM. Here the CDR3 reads CASRETGYYGYTF. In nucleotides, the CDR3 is TGTGCCAGCAGGGAGACAGGGTACTATGGCTACACCTTC.

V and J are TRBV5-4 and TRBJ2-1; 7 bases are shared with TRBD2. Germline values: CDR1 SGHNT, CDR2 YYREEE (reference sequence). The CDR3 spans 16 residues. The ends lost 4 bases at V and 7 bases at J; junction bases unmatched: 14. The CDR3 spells CASSPFTRESSNEQFF. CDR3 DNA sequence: TGTGCCAGCAGCCCGTTTACGCGGGAGTCGTCTAATGAGCAGTTCTTC.

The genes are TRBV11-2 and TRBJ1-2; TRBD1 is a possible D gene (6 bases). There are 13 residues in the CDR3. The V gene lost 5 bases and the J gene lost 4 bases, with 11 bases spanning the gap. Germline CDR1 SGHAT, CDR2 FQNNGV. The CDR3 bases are TGTGCCAGCAGCCTCGGACAGTTCTATGGCTACACCTTC. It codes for CASSLGQFYGYTF. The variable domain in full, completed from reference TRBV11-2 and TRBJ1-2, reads EAGVAQSPRYKIIEKRQSVAFWCNPISGHATLYWYQQILGQGPKLLIQFQNNGVVDDSQLPKDRFSAERLKGVDSTLKIQPAKLEDSAVYLCASSLGQFYGYTFGSGTRLTVV.